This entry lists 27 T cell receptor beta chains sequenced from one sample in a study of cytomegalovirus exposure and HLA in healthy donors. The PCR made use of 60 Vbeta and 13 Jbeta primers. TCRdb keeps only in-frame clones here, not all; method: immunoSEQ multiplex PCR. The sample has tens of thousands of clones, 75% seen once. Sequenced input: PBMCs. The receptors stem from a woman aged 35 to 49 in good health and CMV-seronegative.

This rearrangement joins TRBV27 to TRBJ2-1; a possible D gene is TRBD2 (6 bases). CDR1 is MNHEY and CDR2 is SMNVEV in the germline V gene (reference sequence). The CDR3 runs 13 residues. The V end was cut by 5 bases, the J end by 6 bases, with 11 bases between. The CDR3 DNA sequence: TGTGCCAGCAGTCCGGGACTCCTCAATGAGCAGTTCTTC. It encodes CASSPGLLNEQFF.

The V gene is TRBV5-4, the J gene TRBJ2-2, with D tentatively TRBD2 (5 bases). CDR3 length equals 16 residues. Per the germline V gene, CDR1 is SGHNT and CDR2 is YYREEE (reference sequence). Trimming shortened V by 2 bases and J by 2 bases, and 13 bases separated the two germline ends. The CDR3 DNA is TGTGCCAGCAGCTTCGCCCCGGGATCAAACACCGGGGAGCTGTTTTTT. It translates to CASSFAPGSNTGELFF.

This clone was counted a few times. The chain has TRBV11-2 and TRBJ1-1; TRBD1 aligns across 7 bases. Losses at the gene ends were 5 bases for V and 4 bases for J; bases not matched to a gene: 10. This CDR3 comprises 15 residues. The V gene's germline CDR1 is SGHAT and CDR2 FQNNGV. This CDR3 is CASSHTYRGLTEAFF. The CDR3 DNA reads TGTGCCAGCAGCCACACATACAGGGGCCTCACTGAAGCTTTCTTT.

This chain's CDR3 is CASSQDLRAGGSYEQYF. The CDR3 DNA sequence: TGTGCCAGCAGCCAAGATCTCCGAGCGGGCGGATCCTACGAGCAGTACTTC. J is TRBJ2-5 and V is TRBV14, with TRBD2 as a possible D gene (6 bases). The J call is doubtful: the DNA matches TRBJ2-7 better. The CDR3 runs 17 residues. CDR1 is SGHDN and CDR2 is FVKESK in the germline V gene.

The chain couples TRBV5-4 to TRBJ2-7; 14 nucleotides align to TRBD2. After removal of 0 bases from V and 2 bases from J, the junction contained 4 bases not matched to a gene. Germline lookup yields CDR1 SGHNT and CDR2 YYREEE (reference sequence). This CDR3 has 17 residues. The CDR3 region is CASSLGLAGGKPYEQYF. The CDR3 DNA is TGTGCCAGCAGCTTGGGACTAGCGGGAGGGAAGCCCTACGAGCAGTACTTC.

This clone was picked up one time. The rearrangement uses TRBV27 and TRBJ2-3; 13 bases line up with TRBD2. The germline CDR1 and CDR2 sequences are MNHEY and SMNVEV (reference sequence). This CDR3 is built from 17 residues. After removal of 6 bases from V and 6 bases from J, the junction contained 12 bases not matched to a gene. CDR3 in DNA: TGTGCCAGCAGCGCCGGGACTAGCGGGACTGGGCTTGATACGCAGTATTTT. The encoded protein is CASSAGTSGTGLDTQYF.

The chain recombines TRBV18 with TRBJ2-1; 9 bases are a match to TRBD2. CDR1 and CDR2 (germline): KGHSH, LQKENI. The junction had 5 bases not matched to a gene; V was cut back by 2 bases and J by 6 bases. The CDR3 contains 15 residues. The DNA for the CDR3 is TGTGCCAGCTCACCAGGCGCGGGGGGGCCCAATGAGCAGTTCTTC. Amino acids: CASSPGAGGPNEQFF. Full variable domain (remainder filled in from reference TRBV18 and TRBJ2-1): NAGVMQNPRHLVRRRGQEARLRCSPMKGHSHVYWYRQLPEEGLKFMVYLQKENIIDESGMPKERFSAEFPKEGPSILRIQQVVRGDSAAYFCASSPGAGGPNEQFFGPGTRLTVL.

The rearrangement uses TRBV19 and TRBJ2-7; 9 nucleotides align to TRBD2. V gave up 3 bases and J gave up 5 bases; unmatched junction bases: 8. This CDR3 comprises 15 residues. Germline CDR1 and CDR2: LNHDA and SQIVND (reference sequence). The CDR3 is CASSIGGVAGDEQYF. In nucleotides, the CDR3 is TGTGCCAGTAGTATCGGGGGGGTAGCGGGAGACGAGCAGTACTTC.

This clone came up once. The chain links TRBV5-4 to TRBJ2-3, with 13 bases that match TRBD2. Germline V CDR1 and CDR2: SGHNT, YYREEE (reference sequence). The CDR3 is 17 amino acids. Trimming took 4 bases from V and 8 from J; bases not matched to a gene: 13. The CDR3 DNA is TGTGCCAGCAGCCCATACTTGACTAGCGGGGGGCTTGGTACGCAGTATTTT. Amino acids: CASSPYLTSGGLGTQYF.

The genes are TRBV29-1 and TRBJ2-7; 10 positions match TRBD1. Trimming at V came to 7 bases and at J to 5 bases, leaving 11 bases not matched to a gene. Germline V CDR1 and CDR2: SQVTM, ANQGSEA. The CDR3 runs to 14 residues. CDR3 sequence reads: CSALEPGQGNEQYF. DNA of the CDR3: TGCAGCGCTTTAGAACCGGGACAGGGGAACGAGCAGTACTTC.

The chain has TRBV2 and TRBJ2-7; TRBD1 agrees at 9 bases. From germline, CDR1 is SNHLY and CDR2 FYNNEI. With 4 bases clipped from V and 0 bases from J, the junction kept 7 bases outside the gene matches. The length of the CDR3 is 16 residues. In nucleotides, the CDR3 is TGTGCCAGCAGTGGCTACACAGGGGGCCTCTCCTACGAGCAGTACTTC. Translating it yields CASSGYTGGLSYEQYF.

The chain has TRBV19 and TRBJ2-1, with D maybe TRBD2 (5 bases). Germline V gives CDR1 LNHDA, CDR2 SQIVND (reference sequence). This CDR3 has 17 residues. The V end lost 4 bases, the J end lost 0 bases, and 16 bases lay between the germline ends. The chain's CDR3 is CASSSPPGSGSYNEQFF. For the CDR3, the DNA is TGTGCCAGTAGTAGCCCTCCGGGGAGCGGCTCCTACAATGAGCAGTTCTTC. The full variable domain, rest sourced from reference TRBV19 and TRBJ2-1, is DGGITQSPKYLFRKEGQNVTLSCEQNLNHDAMYWYRQDPGQGLRLIYYSQIVNDFQKGDIAEGYSVSREKKESFPLTVTSAQKNPTAFYLCASSSPPGSGSYNEQFFGPGTRLTVL.

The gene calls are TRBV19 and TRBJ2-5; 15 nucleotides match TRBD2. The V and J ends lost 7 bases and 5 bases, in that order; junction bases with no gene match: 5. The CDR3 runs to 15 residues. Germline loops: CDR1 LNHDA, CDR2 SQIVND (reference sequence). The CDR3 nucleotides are TGTGCCAGTAAAGGGACTAGCGGGAGGACGGAGACCCAGTACTTC. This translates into CASKGTSGRTETQYF.

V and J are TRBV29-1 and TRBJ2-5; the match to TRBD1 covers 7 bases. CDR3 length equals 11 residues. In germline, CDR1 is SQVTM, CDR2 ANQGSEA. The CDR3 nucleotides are TGCAGTGGGACAGAGCAAGAGACCCAGTACTTC. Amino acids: CSGTEQETQYF.

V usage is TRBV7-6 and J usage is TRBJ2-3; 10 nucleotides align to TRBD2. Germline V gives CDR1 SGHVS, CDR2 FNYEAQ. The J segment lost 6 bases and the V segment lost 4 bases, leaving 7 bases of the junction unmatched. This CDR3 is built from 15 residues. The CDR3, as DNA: TGTGCCAGCAGCTCACTCACTAGCGGGGTGGATACGCAGTATTTT. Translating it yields CASSSLTSGVDTQYF.

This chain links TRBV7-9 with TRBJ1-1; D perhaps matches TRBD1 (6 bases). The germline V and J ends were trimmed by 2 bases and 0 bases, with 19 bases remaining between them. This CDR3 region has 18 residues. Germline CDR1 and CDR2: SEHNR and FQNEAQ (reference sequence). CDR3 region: CASSLRLGTGPLNTEAFF. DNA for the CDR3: TGTGCCAGCAGCTTAAGGTTAGGAACAGGGCCTTTGAACACTGAAGCTTTCTTT.

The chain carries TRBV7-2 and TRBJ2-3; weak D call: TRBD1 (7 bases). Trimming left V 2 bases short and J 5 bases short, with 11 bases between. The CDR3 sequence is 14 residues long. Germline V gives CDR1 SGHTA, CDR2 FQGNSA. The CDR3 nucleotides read TGTGCCAGCAGCTTACCCCAGGGGGGAGATACGCAGTATTTT. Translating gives CASSLPQGGDTQYF.

This CDR3 reads CATSRQPLGSGWNNEQFF. The CDR3 bases are TGTGCCACCAGTCGACAACCGCTAGGTAGCGGGTGGAACAATGAGCAGTTCTTC. V gene TRBV15 combines with J gene TRBJ2-1, with 7 bases that match TRBD2. The CDR3 is made up of 18 amino acids. V shed 6 bases and J 5 bases; nucleotides not matched to a gene: 19. The germline CDR1 and CDR2 sequences are LNHNV and YYDKDF (reference sequence).

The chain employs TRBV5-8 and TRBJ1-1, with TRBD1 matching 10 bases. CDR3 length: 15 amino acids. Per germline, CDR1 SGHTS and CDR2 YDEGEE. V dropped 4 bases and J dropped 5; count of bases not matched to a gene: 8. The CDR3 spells CASSARTGGRTEAFF. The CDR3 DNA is TGTGCCAGCAGCGCAAGGACAGGGGGGCGGACTGAAGCTTTCTTT.

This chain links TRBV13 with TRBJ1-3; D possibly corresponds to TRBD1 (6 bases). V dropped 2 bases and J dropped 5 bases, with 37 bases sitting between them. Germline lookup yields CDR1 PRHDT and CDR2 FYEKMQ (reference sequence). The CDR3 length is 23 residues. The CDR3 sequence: CASSLYRPEGSAQGIRGRNTIYF. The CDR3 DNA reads TGTGCCAGCAGCTTATACAGACCCGAAGGAAGTGCGCAGGGGATCCGAGGTAGAAACACCATATATTTT.

CDR3 sequence reads: CASSLRDRGLGELFF. The CDR3 nucleotides read TGTGCCAGCAGCTTACGGGACAGGGGGCTCGGGGAGCTGTTTTTT. The chain combines TRBV7-9 with TRBJ2-2, with TRBD1 identical over 12 bases. Losses at the gene ends were 2 bases for V and 7 bases for J; bases not matched to a gene: 2. CDR1 is SEHNR, CDR2 FQNEAQ, per germline (reference sequence). The CDR3 is made up of 15 amino acids.

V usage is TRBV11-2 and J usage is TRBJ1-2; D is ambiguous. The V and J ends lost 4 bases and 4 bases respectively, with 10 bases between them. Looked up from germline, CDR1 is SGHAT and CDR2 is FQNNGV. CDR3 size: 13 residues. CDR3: CASSSQMIYGYTF. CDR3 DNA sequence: TGTGCCAGCAGCTCCCAGATGATCTATGGCTACACCTTC.

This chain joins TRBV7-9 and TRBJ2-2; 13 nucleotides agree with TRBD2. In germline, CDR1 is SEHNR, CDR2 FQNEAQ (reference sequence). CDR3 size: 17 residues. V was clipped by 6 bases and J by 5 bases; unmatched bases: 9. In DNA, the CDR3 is TGTGCCAGCAGACCACGGACTAGCGGGAGTATTACCGGGGAGCTGTTTTTT. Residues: CASRPRTSGSITGELFF.

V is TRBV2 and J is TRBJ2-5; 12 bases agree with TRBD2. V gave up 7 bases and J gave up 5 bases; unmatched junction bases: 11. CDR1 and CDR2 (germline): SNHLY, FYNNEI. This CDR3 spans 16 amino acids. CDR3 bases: TGTGCCAGCACCGACTCACTAGCGGGGGGACCGGAGACCCAGTACTTC. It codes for CASTDSLAGGPETQYF.

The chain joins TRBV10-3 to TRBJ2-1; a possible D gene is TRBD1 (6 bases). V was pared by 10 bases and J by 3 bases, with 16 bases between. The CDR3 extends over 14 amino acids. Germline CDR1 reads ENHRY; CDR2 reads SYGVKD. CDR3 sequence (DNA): TGTGCCACGCTGGGGGACACCTACTACAATGAGCAGTTCTTC. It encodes CATLGDTYYNEQFF.

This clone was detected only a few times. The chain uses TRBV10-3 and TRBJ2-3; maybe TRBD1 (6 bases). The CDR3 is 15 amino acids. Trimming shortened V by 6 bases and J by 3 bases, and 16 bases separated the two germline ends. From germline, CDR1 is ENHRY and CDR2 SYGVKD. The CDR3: CAISRQVVETDTQYF. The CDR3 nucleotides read TGTGCCATCAGCCGACAGGTCGTGGAGACAGATACGCAGTATTTT.

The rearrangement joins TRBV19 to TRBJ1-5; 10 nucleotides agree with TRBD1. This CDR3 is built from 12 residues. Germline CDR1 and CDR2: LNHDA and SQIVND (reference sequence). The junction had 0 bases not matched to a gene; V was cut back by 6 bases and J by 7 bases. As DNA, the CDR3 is TGTGCCAGTAGGGACAGGGGGCAGCCCCAGCATTTT. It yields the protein CASRDRGQPQHF.